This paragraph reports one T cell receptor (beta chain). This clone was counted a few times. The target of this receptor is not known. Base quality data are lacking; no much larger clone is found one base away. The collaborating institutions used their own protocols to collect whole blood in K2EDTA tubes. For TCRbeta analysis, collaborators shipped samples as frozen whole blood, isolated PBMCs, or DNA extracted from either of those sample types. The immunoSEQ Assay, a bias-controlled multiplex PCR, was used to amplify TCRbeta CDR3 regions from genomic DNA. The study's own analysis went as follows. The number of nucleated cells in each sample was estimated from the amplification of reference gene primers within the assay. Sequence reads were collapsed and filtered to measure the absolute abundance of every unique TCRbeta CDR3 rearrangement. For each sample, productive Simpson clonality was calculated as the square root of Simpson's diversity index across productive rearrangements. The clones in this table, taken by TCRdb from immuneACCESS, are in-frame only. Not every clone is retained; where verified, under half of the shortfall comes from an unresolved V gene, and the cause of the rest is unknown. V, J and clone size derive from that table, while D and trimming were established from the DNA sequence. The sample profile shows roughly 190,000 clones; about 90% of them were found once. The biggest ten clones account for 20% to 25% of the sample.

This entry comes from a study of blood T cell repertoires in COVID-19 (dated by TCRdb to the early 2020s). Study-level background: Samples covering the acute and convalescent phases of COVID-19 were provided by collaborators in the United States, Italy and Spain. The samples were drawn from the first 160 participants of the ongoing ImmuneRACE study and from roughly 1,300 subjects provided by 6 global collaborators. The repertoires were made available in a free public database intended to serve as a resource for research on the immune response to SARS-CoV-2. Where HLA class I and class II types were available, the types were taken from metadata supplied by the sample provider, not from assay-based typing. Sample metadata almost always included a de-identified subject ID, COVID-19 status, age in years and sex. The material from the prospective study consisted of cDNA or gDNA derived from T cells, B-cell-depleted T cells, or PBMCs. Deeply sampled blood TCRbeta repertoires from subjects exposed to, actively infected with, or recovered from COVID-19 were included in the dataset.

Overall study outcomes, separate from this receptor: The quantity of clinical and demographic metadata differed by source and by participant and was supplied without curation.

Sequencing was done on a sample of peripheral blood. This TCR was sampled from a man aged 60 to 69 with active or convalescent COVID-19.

The DNA reads as follows: TGTGCCAGCTCACCTTTGGAGGGAACAACTAATGAAAAACTGTTTTTT. It is translated as CASSPLEGTTNEKLFF. The chain was built from TRBV18 and TRBJ1-4; confidence is insufficient to name the D gene. CDR1 KGHSH and CDR2 LQKENI are derived from the germline V gene. V is reduced by 3 bases and J by 0 bases, leaving a spacing of 11 bases between them. Inclusive of the bounding cysteine and phenylalanine, the CDR3 is 16 residues long. CDR3 DNA only is kept here, 48 bases in frame from base 1.